The clone carrying this TCR beta chain occurred once. A sample-barcoded 5' primer and a J-beta primer mix were used in a second PCR of roughly 6 to 12 cycles. TCRdb re-analysed the 5' RACE reads in MiXCR, keeping a single row per CDR3 protein. Among about 640,000 distinct CDR3 sequences listed, 58% were seen once. These data come from a study of blood T cells in healthy people across ages. Study-wide context: T cells yielded about one barcoded beta molecule per two cells through template switching.

There were healthy Caucasian individuals from Russia, aged about 6 to 100, serving as donors. This CDR3 region has 13 residues. CDR1 and CDR2 from the germline V gene are DFQATT and SNEGSKA (reference sequence). The sequencing input was blood. V usage is TRBV20-1 and J usage is TRBJ2-2; D remains ambiguous. This TCR was sampled from a man in his 60s in good health. The CDR3 nucleotides are TGCAGCACTTCAATATTGAACACCGGGGAGCTGTTTTTT. It translates to CSTSILNTGELFF.